This T cell receptor beta chain was recorded in a study of early T cells in non-severe SARS-CoV-2 infection. Looking at the study overall: RNA in bulk from unsorted whole blood was sequenced, and chains were unpaired. General study findings and limits: There was a bias toward anti-spike CD8 responses in VDJdb matching, which missed private and CD4 specificities.

This clonotype has just a few counts. Its specificity is unknown. As part of library construction, unique molecular identifiers were attached to individual cDNA molecules. Each CDR3 protein is one row after TCRdb ran MiXCR on the 5' RACE reads. Among approximately 28,000 distinct CDR3 sequences listed, about 5% were seen once. This CDR3 comprises 15 residues. Trimming shortened V by 5 bases and J by 2 bases, and 16 bases separated the two germline ends. Germline V CDR1 and CDR2: MNHEY, SVGEGT. The sequencing used whole blood, collected at baseline. The chain is built from TRBV6-2 or TRBV6-3 and TRBJ2-7; D possibly matches TRBD1 or TRBD2 (5 bases each). This receptor was identified in an adult who was a healthcare worker with PCR-confirmed SARS-CoV-2 infection or an uninfected control (not recorded which). The CDR3 loop is CASSPRGLGAYEQYF. The CDR3 DNA reads TGTGCCAGCAGTCCCCGGGGCCTAGGCGCCTACGAGCAGTACTTC.